This note documents a single TCR beta chain sequence. The CDR3 is made up of 16 amino acids. Trimming at V came to 3 bases and at J to 0 bases, leaving 5 bases not matched to a gene. Per germline, CDR1 MDHEN and CDR2 SYDVKM. The record originates from a study of blood T cell repertoires in COVID-19. Profiling relied on immunoSEQ multiplex PCR, and the TCRdb table lists in-frame clones only, not all of them. The sample has a few hundred thousand clones, over 75% seen once. The material sequenced was PBMCs or T cells enriched from blood (not recorded which). The J gene is TRBJ1-3, the V gene TRBV28, with 7 bases matching TRBD1. The source is a woman aged 25 to 39 who had recovered from COVID-19. The CDR3 coding sequence is TGTGCCAGCAGTTTGGGACAGTCGATCTCTGGAAACACCATATATTTT. Translated, it gives CASSLGQSISGNTIYF.